A single sample is the source of the 20 T cell receptor beta chains below, sequenced in a study of shared clonotypes between healthy human individuals (dated by TCRdb to 2020 to 2022). The library was obtained by the immunoSEQ multiplex PCR assay. The table was pulled from immuneACCESS by TCRdb, which kept in-frame rearrangements only. Such tables lose some clones; where checked, under half of the loss comes from unresolved V genes, and the rest has no known cause. The sample records about 1,500,000 clones, roughly 96% of which are singletons. The biggest ten clones account for about 1% of the sample. Sequencing input: naive CD4+ T cells sorted from blood. The cell subset or site label on this specimen signifies: CD45RA+ positively selected. These receptors were taken from a man aged 25-40 years in good health.

The chain joins TRBV25-1 to TRBJ1-5; D is possibly TRBD1 (6 bases). The CDR3 covers 17 residues. The germline CDR1 and CDR2 sequences are MGHDK and SYGVNS. With 11 bases removed from V and 4 bases from J, the gap between germline ends came to 27 bases. CDR3 DNA sequence: TGTGCCGGCACCCCCACAGGGTCCTCGGCACCTAATCAGCCCCAGCATTTT. It translates to CAGTPTGSSAPNQPQHF.

This chain links TRBV19 with TRBJ1-1; no firm D call. The V gene lost 5 bases and the J gene lost 0 bases, with 16 bases spanning the gap. CDR3 length: 16 residues. In germline, CDR1 is LNHDA, CDR2 SQIVND (reference sequence). The CDR3 reads CASSSRFPFMNTEAFF. The DNA for the CDR3 is TGTGCCAGTAGTTCAAGGTTCCCCTTCATGAACACTGAAGCTTTCTTT.

The chain recombines TRBV6-5 with TRBJ2-3, with a possible D match to TRBD2 (5 bases). The germline V and J ends were trimmed by 6 bases and 4 bases, with 17 bases remaining between them. Germline CDR1 and CDR2: MNHEY and SVGAGI. The CDR3 consists of 15 residues. In nucleotides, the CDR3 is TGTGCCAGCAGGGGGAACGGGATAGGCGCAGATACGCAGTATTTT. Translation gives CASRGNGIGADTQYF.

The gene calls are TRBV5-1 and TRBJ2-2; the D gene is possibly TRBD2 (5 bases). CDR3 size: 15 residues. Germline-derived CDR1 and CDR2 are SGHRS and YFSETQ. V was pared by 3 bases and J by 5 bases, with 14 bases between. The CDR3, as DNA: TGCGCCAGCAGCTCGGGTGGGAGCCGAACCGGGGAGCTGTTTTTT. Translation: CASSSGGSRTGELFF. The full variable domain, its missing parts supplied by reference TRBV5-1 and TRBJ2-2, is KAGVTQTPRYLIKTRGQQVTLSCSPISGHRSVSWYQQTPGQGLQFLFEYFSETQRNKGNFPGRFSGRQFSNSRSEMNVSTLELGDSALYLCASSSGGSRTGELFFGEGSRLTVL.

The rearrangement links TRBV7-2 to TRBJ1-2, with D hard to call. The CDR3 contains 14 residues. CDR1 and CDR2 (germline): SGHTA, FQGNSA. V was shortened by 4 bases and J by 3 bases, with 12 bases between the two germline ends. DNA for the CDR3: TGTGCCAGCAGCTCCCATCGTCAGGACTATGGCTACACCTTC. Translating gives CASSSHRQDYGYTF.

DNA of the CDR3: TGTGCCAGCAGCTTGGAAATTAGCTGGACTAGCACAGATACGCAGTATTTT. Protein: CASSLEISWTSTDTQYF. This chain joins TRBV5-6 and TRBJ2-3; D possibly corresponds to TRBD2 (5 bases). The CDR3 has 17 amino acids. Germline V lookup: CDR1 SGHDT, CDR2 YYEEEE. With 0 bases removed from V and 0 bases from J, the gap between germline ends came to 14 bases.

The rearrangement joins TRBV7-3 to TRBJ2-7; TRBD1 matches 7 bases. Germline CDR1 is SGHTA and CDR2 is FQGTGA. After removal of 5 bases from V and 4 bases from J, the junction contained 5 bases not matched to a gene. The CDR3 totals 13 residues. The CDR3 DNA sequence: TGTGCCAGCAGCACCGGGACAGCATACGAGCAGTACTTC. It is translated as CASSTGTAYEQYF. The full variable domain, with the rest looked up from reference TRBV7-3 and TRBJ2-7, is GAGVSQTPSNKVTEKGKYVELRCDPISGHTALYWYRQSLGQGPEFLIYFQGTGAADDSGLPNDRFFAVRPEGSVSTLKIQRTERGDSAVYLCASSTGTAYEQYFGPGTRLTVT.

This clone was counted once. The gene calls are TRBV18 and TRBJ1-5; D is possibly TRBD1 (5 bases). The V end was cut by 3 bases, the J end by 4 bases, with 19 bases between. Germline V gene lookup returns CDR1 KGHSH and CDR2 LQKENI. This CDR3 is built from 17 residues. This CDR3 reads CASSPGGMGLQNQPQHF. CDR3 coding DNA: TGTGCCAGCTCACCGGGGGGAATGGGACTCCAGAATCAGCCCCAGCATTTT.

V and J are TRBV6-1 and TRBJ2-3; the match to TRBD2 covers 7 bases. Germline lookup yields CDR1 MNHNS and CDR2 SASEGT. V shed 4 bases and J 2 bases; nucleotides not matched to a gene: 3. This CDR3 is built from 14 residues. The CDR3 reads CASSAGLFTDTQYF. The CDR3, as DNA: TGTGCCAGCAGTGCGGGACTATTCACAGATACGCAGTATTTT.

The chain has TRBV7-8 and TRBJ2-7; possibly TRBD1 or TRBD2 for D (5 bases each). Germline loops: CDR1 SGHVS, CDR2 FQNEAQ. The V end lost 1 base, the J end lost 6 bases, and 19 bases lay between the germline ends. This CDR3 region has 16 residues. The CDR3, as DNA: TGTGCCAGCAGCTTAGTAAAACCGGGACGGTGGGTCGAGCAGTACTTC. Translated, it gives CASSLVKPGRWVEQYF.

V and J are TRBV5-4 and TRBJ1-2; no definite D call. This CDR3 has 12 residues. V shed 3 bases and J shed 6 bases, with 9 bases lying between them. CDR1 SGHNT and CDR2 YYREEE come from the germline V gene (reference sequence). The CDR3 loop is CASSSQPDGYTF. Written as DNA, the CDR3 is TGTGCCAGCAGCTCCCAGCCCGATGGCTACACCTTC.

The chain couples TRBV9 to TRBJ2-7; D perhaps matches TRBD2 (6 bases). V lost 0 bases and J lost 4, with 14 bases in between. CDR3 size: 15 residues. Germline values: CDR1 SGDLS, CDR2 YYNGEE. CDR3 sequence: CASSVDGGLIYEQYF. The CDR3 DNA reads TGTGCCAGCAGCGTAGATGGAGGGTTGATATACGAGCAGTACTTC.

This clone has only one observation. The chain recombines TRBV6-6 with TRBJ1-2, with D uncertain. CDR3 length: 14 amino acids. Trimming cost V 7 bases and J 4 bases, with 16 bases left between them. Germline lookup yields CDR1 MNHNY and CDR2 SVGAGI (reference sequence). The DNA for the CDR3 is TGTGCCAGCAACCTAGAGAAGCATATCTATGGCTACACCTTC. This sequence encodes CASNLEKHIYGYTF.

The chain has TRBV28 and TRBJ1-3, with unresolved D. The CDR3 is made up of 15 amino acids. Germline CDR1 and CDR2: MDHEN and SYDVKM. V was cut by 4 bases and J by 4 bases, with 14 bases left in between. The CDR3 DNA is TGTGCCAGCAGTTATCCGGTTGGGAAGGGAAACACCATATATTTT. It is translated as CASSYPVGKGNTIYF.

The J gene is TRBJ2-7, the V gene TRBV2; 7 positions agree with TRBD2. Germline CDR1 is SNHLY and CDR2 is FYNNEI. V was pared by 7 bases and J by 0 bases, with 9 bases of the junction left unmatched. This CDR3 has 15 residues. The DNA for the CDR3 is TGTGCCAGCACCAAGACTAGCAGGAGCTCCTACGAGCAGTACTTC. Its translation is CASTKTSRSSYEQYF.

The chain uses TRBV30 and TRBJ2-7; 12 nucleotides align to TRBD2. Germline V gene data show CDR1 as GTSNPN and CDR2 as SVGIG (reference sequence). The CDR3 consists of 15 residues. The trim removed 3 bases at V and 9 bases at J, leaving 12 bases unmatched. The CDR3 region is CAWSTGLAGKYGQYF. As DNA, the CDR3 is TGTGCCTGGAGCACAGGACTAGCGGGAAAGTATGGGCAGTACTTC.

The chain recombines TRBV9 with TRBJ2-7, with D perhaps matching TRBD1 or TRBD2 (5 bases each). Per the germline V gene, CDR1 is SGDLS and CDR2 is YYNGEE. V lost 4 bases to trimming and J lost 6 bases, with 17 bases between them. This CDR3 region has 14 residues. CDR3 bases: TGTGCCAGCAGCACGGGACCCGCGATAGGCGAGCAGTACTTC. This gives the protein CASSTGPAIGEQYF.

CDR3 sequence reads: CASSYPMQPGELFF. CDR3 coding DNA: TGTGCCAGCAGTTACCCTATGCAGCCCGGGGAGCTGTTTTTT. The chain combines TRBV6-5 with TRBJ2-2; no reliable D call. This CDR3 contains 14 residues. The V gene lost 2 bases and the J gene lost 6 bases, with 10 bases spanning the gap. Germline V CDR1 and CDR2: MNHEY, SVGAGI.

The chain links TRBV19 to TRBJ2-1; D possibly corresponds to TRBD2 (6 bases). The germline gives CDR1 LNHDA, CDR2 SQIVND (reference sequence). The CDR3 runs to 14 residues. V lost 7 bases, J lost 4 bases, and 14 bases lay in between. The CDR3 loop is CASKGTLAYNEQFF. Here the CDR3 DNA reads TGTGCCAGTAAGGGCACTCTAGCGTACAATGAGCAGTTCTTC.

This chain connects TRBV5-1 to TRBJ2-2; 8 nucleotides align to TRBD2. CDR1 and CDR2 (germline): SGHRS, YFSETQ. CDR3 length: 17 amino acids. Trimming took 4 bases from V and 6 from J; bases not matched to a gene: 14. In nucleotides, the CDR3 is TGCGCCAGCAGCCCACCCGGGGCAGCGGGAGAGGCCGGGGAGCTGTTTTTT. This encodes CASSPPGAAGEAGELFF.